This TCR beta chain was captured in a study of shared clonotypes between healthy human individuals. Study summary: Donors, aged 18 to 49, were a couple of women and three men. Study conclusions and caveats: The authors expected sequencing depth to affect clonotype sharing among donors. Genetic and exposure-history diversity was limited by the few donors.

Without sorting, samples used 85 million to 95 million PBMCs for genomic DNA. Concerning this clone itself: Its antigen remains unknown.

The CDR3 extends over 17 amino acids. Germline values: CDR1 MGHRA, CDR2 YSYEKL. After removal of 2 bases from V and 4 bases from J, the junction contained 11 bases not matched to a gene. Libraries were prepared by immunoSEQ multiplex PCR; TCRdb keeps only in-frame clonotypes and omits some of them. The repertoire holds fewer than 550,000 clones, with about three quarters as singletons. The source material was PBMCs. V is TRBV4-1 and J is TRBJ2-5, with TRBD2 matching 9 bases. The TCR originated in a woman between 40 and 55 years old in good health. Some clones in this sample may be carry-over from other donors' samples. DNA for the CDR3: TGCGCCAGCAGCCAACTAGCGGGACAAGCTCGGGGAGAGACCCAGTACTTC. It codes for CASSQLAGQARGETQYF.